The clone carrying this TCR beta chain was observed many times. Its antigen is not identified. Assembly of TCR beta libraries relied on iRepertoire HTBI primers together with Arm-PCR of CDR3 regions. TCRdb itself ran the multiplex PCR reads through MiXCR, one entry per CDR3 protein. The repertoire has around 250,000 distinct CDR3 sequences, 18% of them found once; the top ten carry 14%. Time point reported: newly diagnosed GD, antithyroid drugs for less than 3 months. The TCR library was made from RNA extracted from PBMCs. Patients hailed from an endocrinology department in Xi'an, China. This entry belongs to a study of regulatory T cells in long-lasting Graves disease. Findings and limits, study-wide: A reduction in accuracy may have resulted from the small sample size.

Trimming pared 5 bases from V and 2 bases from J, leaving 18 bases between. Germline assignment: CDR1 MNHEY and CDR2 SVGEGT. The CDR3 extends over 16 amino acids. These data were likewise used in another study, on T cells in Graves' hyperthyroidism and ophthalmopathy. From that report: HTBI primers were used for first-round RT-PCR of the TCR CDR3.

The sample was peripheral blood mononuclear cells (PBMCs), taken at new diagnosis, from a patient treated with antithyroid drugs. The chain recombines TRBV6-2 or TRBV6-3 with TRBJ1-1; D not certain. The sequence came from a woman aged 30 to 39 with Graves disease. The CDR3 here is CASSEAGRVQNTEAFF. CDR3 DNA sequence: TGTGCCAGCAGTGAAGCAGGACGCGTACAAAACACTGAAGCTTTCTTT.